This T cell receptor (beta chain) was identified during a study of blood T cell repertoires in COVID-19. Study information: Sites in the United States, Italy and Spain provided acute and convalescent COVID-19 samples. Sample material is recorded as cDNA or gDNA derived from T cells, B-cell-depleted T cells, or PBMCs.

CDR3 length equals 17 residues. Germline CDR1 and CDR2: SGHDN and FVKESK. Germline trimming cut 1 base from V and 8 bases from J; bases unmatched to any gene: 14. Per the original data handling: For nucleated cells, counts were estimated from reference gene primer amplification. The assay was immunoSEQ multiplex PCR, and TCRdb's table has in-frame clones only and misses some. That table is the source of V, J and clone size, and D and trimming were worked out from the DNA. This table has around 150,000 clones, under 85% appearing once. This sequence was found in a woman older than 75 with acute or convalescent COVID-19. Sample: peripheral blood. V is TRBV14 and J is TRBJ1-2; 9 bases map to TRBD1. The CDR3 coding sequence is TGTGCCAGCAGCCAAGGCTGGACCGGGACAGGGTTTCAGGGCTACACCTTC. This encodes CASSQGWTGTGFQGYTF.